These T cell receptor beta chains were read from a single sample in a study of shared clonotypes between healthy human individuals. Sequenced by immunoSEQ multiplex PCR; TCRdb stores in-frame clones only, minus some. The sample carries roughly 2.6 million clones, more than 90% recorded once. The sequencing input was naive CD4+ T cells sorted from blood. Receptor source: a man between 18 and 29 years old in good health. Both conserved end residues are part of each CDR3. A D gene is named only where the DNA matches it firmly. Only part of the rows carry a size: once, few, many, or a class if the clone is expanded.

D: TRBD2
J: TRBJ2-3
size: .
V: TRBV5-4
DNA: TGTGCCAGCAGCTTGATAGCGGGGGGGCCAGATACGCAGTATTTT
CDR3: CASSLIAGGPDTQYF

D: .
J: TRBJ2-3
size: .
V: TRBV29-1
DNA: TGCAGCGTCGGGACTTACTCTAGCACAGATACGCAGTATTTT
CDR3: CSVGTYSSTDTQYF

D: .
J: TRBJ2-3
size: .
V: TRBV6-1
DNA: TGTGCCAGCAGTGAAAGGCAGGGCAGGGCAGATACGCAGTATTTT
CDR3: CASSERQGRADTQYF

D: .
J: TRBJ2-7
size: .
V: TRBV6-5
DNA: TGTGCCTCAAGAGGGGTCGGCGAGCAGTACTTC
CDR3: CASRGVGEQYF

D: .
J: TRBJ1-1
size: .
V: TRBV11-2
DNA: TGTGCCAGCAGCCCGTGGGCAAACCCGAACACTGAAGCTTTCTTT
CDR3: CASSPWANPNTEAFF

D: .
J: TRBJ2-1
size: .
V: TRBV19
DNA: TGTGCCAGTAGTATCGGCTGGATGAACTCCTACAATGAGCAGTTCTTC
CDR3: CASSIGWMNSYNEQFF

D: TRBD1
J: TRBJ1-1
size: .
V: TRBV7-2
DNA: TGTGCCAGCAGCTTGGGACAGGGCCCCTTGAACACTGAAGCTTTCTTT
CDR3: CASSLGQGPLNTEAFF

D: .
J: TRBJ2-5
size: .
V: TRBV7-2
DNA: TGTGCCAGCAGCCCCCAGGACCACAGGTTTAAGGAGACCCAGTACTTC
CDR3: CASSPQDHRFKETQYF

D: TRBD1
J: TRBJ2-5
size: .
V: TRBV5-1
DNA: TGCGCCAGCAGCCCGAGCCCATCCGGGCCAGGGGGCAAAGAGACCCAGTACTTC
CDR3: CASSPSPSGPGGKETQYF

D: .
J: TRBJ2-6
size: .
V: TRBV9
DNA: TGTGCCAGCAGCGTGCTCTCTGGGGCCAACGTCCTGACTTTC
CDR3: CASSVLSGANVLTF

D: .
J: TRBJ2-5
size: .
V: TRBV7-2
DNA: TGTGCCAGCAGCTTAGCCGGGGGTTTTTCGGAGACCCAGTACTTC
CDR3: CASSLAGGFSETQYF

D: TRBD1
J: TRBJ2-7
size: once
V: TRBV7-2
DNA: TGTGCCAGCAGACCCGGACAGGGGGCCTACGAGCAGTACTTC
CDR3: CASRPGQGAYEQYF

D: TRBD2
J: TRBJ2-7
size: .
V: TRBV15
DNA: TGTGCCACCAGCCGCCCCAGCGTCGGCGGGAGGAGCGAGCAGTACTTC
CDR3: CATSRPSVGGRSEQYF

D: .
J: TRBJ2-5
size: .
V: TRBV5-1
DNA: TGCGCCAGCAGCTTGGCCTCGGGGGGACAGGAGACCCAGTACTTC
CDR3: CASSLASGGQETQYF

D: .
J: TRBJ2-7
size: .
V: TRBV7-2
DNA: TGTGCCAGCAGCCCTTACTTGGGCGAGCAGTACTTC
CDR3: CASSPYLGEQYF

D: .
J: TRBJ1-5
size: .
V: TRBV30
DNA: TGTGCCTGGAGTATCGGCGCGGGGCCCCAGCATTTT
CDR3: CAWSIGAGPQHF

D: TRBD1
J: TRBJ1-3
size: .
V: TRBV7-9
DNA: TGTGCCGGCGAGACAGGGTCAGGAAACACCATATATTTT
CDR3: CAGETGSGNTIYF

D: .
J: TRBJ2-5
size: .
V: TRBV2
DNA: TGTGCCAGCAGTCCGAACCGGGGGAGGGAGACCCAGTACTTC
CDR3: CASSPNRGRETQYF

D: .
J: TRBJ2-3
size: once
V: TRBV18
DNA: TGTGCCAGCTCACCACTGACGGTCCCCTCCGGCCCAGATACGCAGTATTTT
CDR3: CASSPLTVPSGPDTQYF

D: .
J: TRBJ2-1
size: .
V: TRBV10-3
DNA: TGTGCCATCAGTGGGCAGGGAAATGAGCAGTTCTTC
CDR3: CAISGQGNEQFF

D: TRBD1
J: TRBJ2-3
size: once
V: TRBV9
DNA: TGTGCCAGCAGCACCCGGACAGGGAACACAGATACGCAGTATTTT
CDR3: CASSTRTGNTDTQYF

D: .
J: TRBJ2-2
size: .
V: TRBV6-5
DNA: TGTGCCAGCAGTTACTCGAAGACTAGTGTTCTTACGGAGCTGTTTTTT
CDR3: CASSYSKTSVLTELFF

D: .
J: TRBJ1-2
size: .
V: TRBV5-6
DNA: TGTGCCAGCAGTAGTGGGGGGACGGACTATGGCTACACCTTC
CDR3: CASSSGGTDYGYTF

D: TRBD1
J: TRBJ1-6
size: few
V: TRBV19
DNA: TGTGCCAGTACCCGGGACAGCTATAATTCACCCCTCCACTTT
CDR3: CASTRDSYNSPLHF

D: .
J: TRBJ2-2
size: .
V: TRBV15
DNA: TGTGCCACCAGCAGAGAACAGTCGAACACCGGGGAGCTGTTTTTT
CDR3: CATSREQSNTGELFF

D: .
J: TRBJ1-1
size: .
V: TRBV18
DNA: TGTGCCAGCTTAGTGGGGGCAGATTCGAACACTGAAGCTTTCTTT
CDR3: CASLVGADSNTEAFF

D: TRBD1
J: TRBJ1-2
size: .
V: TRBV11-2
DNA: TGTGCCAGCAGCTTGACAGGGGTTAACTATGGCTACACCTTC
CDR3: CASSLTGVNYGYTF

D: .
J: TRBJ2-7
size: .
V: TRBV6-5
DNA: TGTGCCAGCAGCAGAGCAGGGACCGACGAGCAGTACTTC
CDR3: CASSRAGTDEQYF

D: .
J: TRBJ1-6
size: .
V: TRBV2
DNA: TGTGCCAGCAGTGCGGGACAACCCCACTTT
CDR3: CASSAGQPHF

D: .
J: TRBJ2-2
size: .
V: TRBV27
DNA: TGTGCCAGCAGGGGAACGACAGACGGGGAGCTGTTTTTT
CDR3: CASRGTTDGELFF

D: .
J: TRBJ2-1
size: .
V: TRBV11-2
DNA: TGTGCCAGCAGCTTAGTTGCGGGGAGGTACAATGAGCAGTTCTTC
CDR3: CASSLVAGRYNEQFF

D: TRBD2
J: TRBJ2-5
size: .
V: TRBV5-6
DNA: TGTGCCAGCAGCTTGGGGGCCGGGAGGGGAGAGACCCAGTACTTC
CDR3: CASSLGAGRGETQYF

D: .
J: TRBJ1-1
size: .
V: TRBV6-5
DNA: TGTGCCAGCAGTTACAAGGGATATGAAGCTTTCTTT
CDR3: CASSYKGYEAFF

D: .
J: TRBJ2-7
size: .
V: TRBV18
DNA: TGTGCCAGCTCATCGTATGGGGTATACGAGCAGTACTTC
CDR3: CASSSYGVYEQYF

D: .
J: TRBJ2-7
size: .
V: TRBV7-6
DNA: TGTGCCAGCAGCGCGTTACCCACCTACGAGCAGTACTTC
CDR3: CASSALPTYEQYF

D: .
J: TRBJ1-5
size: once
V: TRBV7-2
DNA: TGTGCCAGCAGCTTAGAGGGGACACTTAGCAATCAGCCCCAGCATTTT
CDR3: CASSLEGTLSNQPQHF

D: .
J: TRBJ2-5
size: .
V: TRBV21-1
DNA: TGTGCCAGCAGCTGGAGTATCCAAGAGACCCAGTACTTC
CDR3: CASSWSIQETQYF

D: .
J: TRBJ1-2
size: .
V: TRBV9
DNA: TGTGCCAGCAGCGTAGTGGAGAACTATGGCTACACCTTC
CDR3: CASSVVENYGYTF

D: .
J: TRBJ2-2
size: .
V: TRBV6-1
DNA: TGTGCCAGCAGTGAACTACCGGGGGCCGGGGAGCTGTTTTTT
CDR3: CASSELPGAGELFF

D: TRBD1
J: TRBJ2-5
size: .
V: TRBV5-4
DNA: TGTGCCAGCAGCTTGGATCAGGGGGCCAACTTTGGGGAGACCCAGTACTTC
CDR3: CASSLDQGANFGETQYF

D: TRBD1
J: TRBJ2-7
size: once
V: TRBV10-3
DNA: TGTGCCATCAGTGAGTCCTCGAGGACAGGGGGTAACGAGCAGTACTTC
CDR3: CAISESSRTGGNEQYF

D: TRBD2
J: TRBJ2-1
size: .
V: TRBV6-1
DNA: TGTGCCAGCAATAATCGACTAGCGGGAGAAAATGAGCAGTTCTTC
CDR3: CASNNRLAGENEQFF

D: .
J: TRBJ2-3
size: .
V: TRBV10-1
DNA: TGCGCCAGCAGTGAGTCTGGGAGAGATACGCAGTATTTT
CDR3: CASSESGRDTQYF

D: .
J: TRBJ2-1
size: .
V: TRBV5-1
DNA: TGCGCCAGCAGCCCAGGCCGGGACAACTCCTACAATGAGCAGTTCTTC
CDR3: CASSPGRDNSYNEQFF

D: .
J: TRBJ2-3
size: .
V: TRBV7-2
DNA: TGTGCCAGCAGCTTAGGCCCAGATACGCAGTATTTT
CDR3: CASSLGPDTQYF

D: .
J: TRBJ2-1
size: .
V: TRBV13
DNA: TGTGCCAGCAGCAAGGGACCTATCGGGGATGAGCAGTTCTTC
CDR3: CASSKGPIGDEQFF

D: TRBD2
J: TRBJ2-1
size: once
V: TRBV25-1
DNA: TGTGCCAGCAGTGAAACTAGCGGGAAACGTTCCTACAATGAGCAGTTCTTC
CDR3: CASSETSGKRSYNEQFF

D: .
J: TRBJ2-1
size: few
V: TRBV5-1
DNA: TGCGCCAGCAGCTTGGTTCTCGCGACGGGCGATGAGCAGTTCTTC
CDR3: CASSLVLATGDEQFF

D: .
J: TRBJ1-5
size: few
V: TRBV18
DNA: TGTGCCAGCTCACCGCAGGGAAGCAATCAGCCCCAGCATTTT
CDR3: CASSPQGSNQPQHF

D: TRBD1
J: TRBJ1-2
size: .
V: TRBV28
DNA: TGTGCCAGCGCCACAGGGGGCTTGAACTATGGCTACACCTTC
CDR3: CASATGGLNYGYTF

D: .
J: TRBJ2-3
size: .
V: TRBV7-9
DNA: TGTGCCAGCAGCTTAGGGCAGGGAACAGATACGCAGTATTTT
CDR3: CASSLGQGTDTQYF

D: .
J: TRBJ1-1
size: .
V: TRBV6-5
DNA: TGTGCCAGCAGTTTCTCTGAAGGGCCCCCTGAAGCTTTCTTT
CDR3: CASSFSEGPPEAFF